The clone carrying this T cell receptor (beta chain) was observed once. Germline-derived CDR1 and CDR2 are MNHEY and SVGAGI. The CDR3 loop spans 15 amino acids. Germline trimming cut 5 bases from V and 2 bases from J; bases unmatched to any gene: 4. The data were produced by immunoSEQ multiplex PCR, yet TCRdb's version contains in-frame clones alone and is incomplete. Here the sample spans more than 120,000 clones, 84% being singletons. This sample is drawn from a study of blood T cell repertoires in COVID-19. The sequencing sample was made of peripheral blood. The receptor was derived from a human donor in a cohort sampled during active COVID-19. This rearrangement joins TRBV6-5 to TRBJ2-1, with 9 positions matching TRBD2. The CDR3 sequence: CASSLTSGPYNEQFF. The CDR3 DNA reads TGTGCCAGCAGTCTGACTAGCGGACCCTACAATGAGCAGTTCTTC.